The table lists the clone carrying this T cell receptor beta chain with many counts. Other nucleotide sequences from this sample produce the same CDR3. The data stem from a study of blood T cell repertoires in COVID-19. Across the whole study: Italy, Spain and the United States were the sources of the convalescent and acute COVID-19 samples.

Profiled with immunoSEQ multiplex PCR; TCRdb holds only in-frame clones, not every one. Among roughly 160,000 clones listed, approximately 86% were seen once. Trimming removed 1 base from V and 5 bases from J, with 3 bases in between. Germline CDR1 SGHDN, CDR2 FVKESK. This CDR3 has 11 residues. The chain uses TRBV14 and TRBJ2-7, with D hard to call. Sequenced: peripheral blood. The source of this sequence is a woman aged 80 or over with COVID-19, enrolled during active disease. CDR3 in DNA: TGTGCCAGCAGCCAAGTAAACGAGCAGTACTTC. As protein: CASSQVNEQYF.